A selection of T cell receptor beta chains follows, all from one sample in a study of blood T cell repertoires in COVID-19. Profiling relied on immunoSEQ multiplex PCR, and the TCRdb table lists in-frame clones only, not all of them. The sample has approximately 240,000 clones, approximately 81% seen once. The sequencing sample was made of peripheral blood. The receptors here all came from a man aged 50-59 years who had recovered from COVID-19. Both conserved end residues are part of each CDR3. The D gene is left open where the match is weak. The size of a clone is reported for some rows only, either as once, few or many, or as a class for expanded clones.

abundance: -
j_gene: TRBJ2-3
d_gene: TRBD2
v_gene: TRBV14
CDR3nt: TGTGCCAGCAGACTAGCGGGACGCACAGATACGCAGTATTTT
CDR3aa: CASRLAGRTDTQYF

abundance: -
j_gene: TRBJ2-3
d_gene: TRBD1
v_gene: TRBV2
CDR3nt: TGTGCCAGCAGGGACAGGGGCACAGATACGCAGTATTTT
CDR3aa: CASRDRGTDTQYF

abundance: -
j_gene: TRBJ2-7
d_gene: -
v_gene: TRBV18
CDR3nt: TGTGCCAGCTCACCACCCGCCCAGAACTACGAGCAGTACTTC
CDR3aa: CASSPPAQNYEQYF

abundance: once
j_gene: TRBJ1-4
d_gene: -
v_gene: TRBV7-2
CDR3nt: TGTGCCAGCAGCTCAGGTTTCGGCGATGAAAAACTGTTTTTT
CDR3aa: CASSSGFGDEKLFF

abundance: -
j_gene: TRBJ2-7
d_gene: -
v_gene: TRBV5-1
CDR3nt: TGCGCCAGCAGCTTGTTAGCGGCTGGGGCCTACGAGCAGTACTTC
CDR3aa: CASSLLAAGAYEQYF

abundance: -
j_gene: TRBJ2-2
d_gene: -
v_gene: TRBV7-9
CDR3nt: TGTGCCAACCTAAGGAACACCGGGGAGCTGTTTTTT
CDR3aa: CANLRNTGELFF

abundance: once
j_gene: TRBJ2-3
d_gene: TRBD2
v_gene: TRBV29-1
CDR3nt: TGCAGCGTACGGTTAGCGGGAGTGGGAGATACGCAGTATTTT
CDR3aa: CSVRLAGVGDTQYF

abundance: -
j_gene: TRBJ2-7
d_gene: -
v_gene: TRBV7-8
CDR3nt: TGTGCCAGCAGCTTAGACAACTATCAGTACTTC
CDR3aa: CASSLDNYQYF

abundance: -
j_gene: TRBJ2-7
d_gene: -
v_gene: TRBV27
CDR3nt: TGTGCCAGCAGTTTTCAACAGGGCTACGAGCAGTACTTC
CDR3aa: CASSFQQGYEQYF

abundance: -
j_gene: TRBJ1-1
d_gene: -
v_gene: TRBV12-3/TRBV12-4
CDR3nt: TGTGCCAGCAGCATAATCCTTCGGACTGAAGCTTTCTTT
CDR3aa: CASSIILRTEAFF

abundance: few
j_gene: TRBJ1-1
d_gene: -
v_gene: TRBV28
CDR3nt: TGTGCCAGCACCCGCGGGGGTAATCCTGAAGCTTTCTTT
CDR3aa: CASTRGGNPEAFF

abundance: once
j_gene: TRBJ1-1
d_gene: -
v_gene: TRBV6-5
CDR3nt: TGTGCCAGCACGCGTCAGGAGGGGTCGGGCACTGAAGCTTTCTTT
CDR3aa: CASTRQEGSGTEAFF

abundance: -
j_gene: TRBJ1-1
d_gene: -
v_gene: TRBV10-3
CDR3nt: TGTGCCATCAGTGAGGTGGACAGAGGGTTTGAAGCTTTCTTT
CDR3aa: CAISEVDRGFEAFF

abundance: -
j_gene: TRBJ2-3
d_gene: -
v_gene: TRBV4-1
CDR3nt: TGCGCCAGCAGCCAAGTCTCGTTGGCAGGGACGCAGTATTTT
CDR3aa: CASSQVSLAGTQYF

abundance: -
j_gene: TRBJ1-1
d_gene: -
v_gene: TRBV5-1
CDR3nt: TGCGCCAGCAGCCGCCAGGGGAGCACTGAAGCTTTCTTT
CDR3aa: CASSRQGSTEAFF

abundance: -
j_gene: TRBJ2-2
d_gene: TRBD2
v_gene: TRBV19
CDR3nt: TGTGCCAGTAGTCCTTGGACTAGCGGGAGGGCCGGGGAGCTGTTTTTT
CDR3aa: CASSPWTSGRAGELFF

abundance: few
j_gene: TRBJ2-1
d_gene: TRBD2
v_gene: TRBV5-4
CDR3nt: TGTGCCAGCAGCTTGTCGGGGAGGGGCGCAAACAATGAGCAGTTCTTC
CDR3aa: CASSLSGRGANNEQFF

abundance: -
j_gene: TRBJ2-6
d_gene: TRBD1
v_gene: TRBV6-5
CDR3nt: TGTGCCAGTGGACAGGACCGCTCTGGGGCCAACGTCCTGACTTTC
CDR3aa: CASGQDRSGANVLTF

abundance: -
j_gene: TRBJ2-1
d_gene: TRBD1
v_gene: TRBV7-9
CDR3nt: TGTGCCAGCAGCCCCGCCGGGACAGGGGACAATGAGCAGTTCTTC
CDR3aa: CASSPAGTGDNEQFF

abundance: -
j_gene: TRBJ2-7
d_gene: -
v_gene: TRBV5-1
CDR3nt: TGCGCCAGCAGTGTCCAGGGGTCCTACGAGCAGTACTTC
CDR3aa: CASSVQGSYEQYF

abundance: -
j_gene: TRBJ2-2
d_gene: TRBD1
v_gene: TRBV27
CDR3nt: TGTGCCAGCAGCCTGAGCCGGGACAGAAGATACGGGGAGCTGTTTTTT
CDR3aa: CASSLSRDRRYGELFF

abundance: -
j_gene: TRBJ2-7
d_gene: TRBD2
v_gene: TRBV28
CDR3nt: TGTGCCAGCAGGGCGGGAGTACCATACGAGCAGTACTTC
CDR3aa: CASRAGVPYEQYF

abundance: -
j_gene: TRBJ2-1
d_gene: TRBD1
v_gene: TRBV6-5
CDR3nt: TGTGCCAGCAGTTACGGGACAGGCTCCAATGAGCAGTTCTTC
CDR3aa: CASSYGTGSNEQFF

abundance: -
j_gene: TRBJ2-5
d_gene: -
v_gene: TRBV2
CDR3nt: TGTGCCAGCAGTGAAGAGTCGGGCAGGGTAGGGGAGACCCAGTACTTC
CDR3aa: CASSEESGRVGETQYF

abundance: -
j_gene: TRBJ2-7
d_gene: TRBD2
v_gene: TRBV6-5
CDR3nt: TGTGCCAGCACTCCAGCGGGACTCCCTAGCGAGCAGTACTTC
CDR3aa: CASTPAGLPSEQYF

abundance: -
j_gene: TRBJ2-1
d_gene: -
v_gene: TRBV19
CDR3nt: TGTGCCAGTAGTATAACAGATTTCTCCTACAATGAGCAGTTCTTC
CDR3aa: CASSITDFSYNEQFF

abundance: -
j_gene: TRBJ2-7
d_gene: TRBD2
v_gene: TRBV30
CDR3nt: TGTGCCTGGAGTTGGGGTAGCGGCGGGAGGGCCTCCGAGCAGTACTTC
CDR3aa: CAWSWGSGGRASEQYF

abundance: -
j_gene: TRBJ2-7
d_gene: TRBD1
v_gene: TRBV27
CDR3nt: TGTGCCAGCAGTTGGACAGGGAACTACGAGCAGTACTTC
CDR3aa: CASSWTGNYEQYF

abundance: -
j_gene: TRBJ2-4
d_gene: -
v_gene: TRBV27
CDR3nt: TGTGCCAGCAGCCTCAGGGGGGTAGTCAAAAACATTCAGTACTTC
CDR3aa: CASSLRGVVKNIQYF

abundance: -
j_gene: TRBJ1-1
d_gene: -
v_gene: TRBV6-5
CDR3nt: TGTGCCAGCAGTTGGGGCCAAGGGCTGAACACTGAAGCTTTCTTT
CDR3aa: CASSWGQGLNTEAFF

abundance: -
j_gene: TRBJ1-1
d_gene: TRBD1
v_gene: TRBV19
CDR3nt: TGTGCCAGTAGTGCCCCTACAGGGGGCCTTAACACTGAAGCTTTCTTT
CDR3aa: CASSAPTGGLNTEAFF

abundance: -
j_gene: TRBJ2-1
d_gene: TRBD1
v_gene: TRBV10-3
CDR3nt: TGTGCCATCAGTGGGACAGGGGAGCAGTTCTTC
CDR3aa: CAISGTGEQFF

abundance: -
j_gene: TRBJ1-6
d_gene: TRBD1
v_gene: TRBV5-1
CDR3nt: TGCGCCAGCAGCTCCGCCGGGACAGATAATTCACCCCTCCACTTT
CDR3aa: CASSSAGTDNSPLHF

abundance: -
j_gene: TRBJ2-3
d_gene: TRBD2
v_gene: TRBV6-6
CDR3nt: TGTGCCAGTTATACTAGCGGTGATAGCACAGATACGCAGTATTTT
CDR3aa: CASYTSGDSTDTQYF

abundance: -
j_gene: TRBJ2-1
d_gene: -
v_gene: TRBV24-1
CDR3nt: TGTGCCACCAGTGATAGCCCCCGGGATAGCGTCAGAAGGGATGAGCAGTTCTTC
CDR3aa: CATSDSPRDSVRRDEQFF

abundance: -
j_gene: TRBJ2-5
d_gene: -
v_gene: TRBV24-1
CDR3nt: TGTGCCACCAGTGACCGCCCGGGGACCCAGTACTTC
CDR3aa: CATSDRPGTQYF

abundance: -
j_gene: TRBJ2-7
d_gene: TRBD1
v_gene: TRBV27
CDR3nt: TGTGCCAGCAGTTTAAAACCCGGACAGGGGCCGTTCTACGAGCAGTACTTC
CDR3aa: CASSLKPGQGPFYEQYF

abundance: -
j_gene: TRBJ1-5
d_gene: -
v_gene: TRBV28
CDR3nt: TGTGCCAGCAGGCAACCTGGGAGGAGCAATCAGCCCCAGCATTTT
CDR3aa: CASRQPGRSNQPQHF

abundance: -
j_gene: TRBJ1-1
d_gene: TRBD1
v_gene: TRBV18
CDR3nt: TGTGCCAGCTCAGGACCGGACAGGGTGAGGACTGAAGCTTTCTTT
CDR3aa: CASSGPDRVRTEAFF

abundance: once
j_gene: TRBJ2-7
d_gene: -
v_gene: TRBV19
CDR3nt: TGTGCCAGTAGTGCCGACTACTACGAGCAGTACTTC
CDR3aa: CASSADYYEQYF

abundance: -
j_gene: TRBJ2-1
d_gene: -
v_gene: TRBV30
CDR3nt: TGTGCCTGGAGTGTAAACCCCCAGTTACATGAGCAGTTCTTC
CDR3aa: CAWSVNPQLHEQFF

abundance: -
j_gene: TRBJ1-4
d_gene: -
v_gene: TRBV18
CDR3nt: TGTGCCAGCTCACCACAATCTGGGGCTTTGCGTGAAAAACTGTTTTTT
CDR3aa: CASSPQSGALREKLFF

abundance: -
j_gene: TRBJ2-1
d_gene: TRBD2
v_gene: TRBV24-1
CDR3nt: TGTGCCACCAGTGATTGGGGGACTAGCGGGAGGGAGGATGAGCAGTTCTTC
CDR3aa: CATSDWGTSGREDEQFF

abundance: -
j_gene: TRBJ1-1
d_gene: TRBD1
v_gene: TRBV10-3
CDR3nt: TGTGCCATCAGTGGGGACAGGGCGAATGGGAACACTGAAGCTTTCTTT
CDR3aa: CAISGDRANGNTEAFF

abundance: -
j_gene: TRBJ2-1
d_gene: -
v_gene: TRBV6-5
CDR3nt: TGTGCCAGCAGTTATAGGCGGGACTCCTACAATGAGCAGTTCTTC
CDR3aa: CASSYRRDSYNEQFF

abundance: -
j_gene: TRBJ2-3
d_gene: -
v_gene: TRBV18
CDR3nt: TGTGCCAGCTCCCTGACTCCTTTTAGCACAGATACGCAGTATTTT
CDR3aa: CASSLTPFSTDTQYF

abundance: -
j_gene: TRBJ2-3
d_gene: -
v_gene: TRBV28
CDR3nt: TGTGCCAGCAGTTTAACAGGGACCACAGATACGCAGTATTTT
CDR3aa: CASSLTGTTDTQYF

abundance: -
j_gene: TRBJ2-7
d_gene: TRBD2
v_gene: TRBV7-2
CDR3nt: TGTGCCAGCAGCTTAGGACTAGCGGGAGCAGCTGGAGAGCAGTACTTC
CDR3aa: CASSLGLAGAAGEQYF

abundance: -
j_gene: TRBJ1-3
d_gene: -
v_gene: TRBV6-5
CDR3nt: TGTGCCAGCAGTTACGGGGGGTTCTCTGGAAACACCATATATTTT
CDR3aa: CASSYGGFSGNTIYF

abundance: once
j_gene: TRBJ1-1
d_gene: TRBD1
v_gene: TRBV3-1/TRBV3-2
CDR3nt: TGTGCCAGCAGCCAATGGGGGACAGGGGGCATGAACACTGAAGCTTTCTTT
CDR3aa: CASSQWGTGGMNTEAFF

abundance: -
j_gene: TRBJ1-2
d_gene: -
v_gene: TRBV3-1/TRBV3-2
CDR3nt: TGTGCCAGCAGCCAAACTCCATCAAACTATGGCTACACCTTC
CDR3aa: CASSQTPSNYGYTF

abundance: -
j_gene: TRBJ1-1
d_gene: -
v_gene: TRBV10-3
CDR3nt: TGTGCCATCAGTGAGTCGAAGCAGGGGTTTACTGAAGCTTTCTTT
CDR3aa: CAISESKQGFTEAFF

abundance: -
j_gene: TRBJ1-1
d_gene: -
v_gene: TRBV5-8
CDR3nt: TGTGCCAGCAGCTTGGTCGTCGGGGGAAACACTGAAGCTTTCTTT
CDR3aa: CASSLVVGGNTEAFF

abundance: -
j_gene: TRBJ1-5
d_gene: -
v_gene: TRBV3-1/TRBV3-2
CDR3nt: TGTGCCAGCAGCCGGAGCGGGGGTGGGCAGCCCCAGCATTTT
CDR3aa: CASSRSGGGQPQHF

abundance: -
j_gene: TRBJ2-5
d_gene: TRBD2
v_gene: TRBV2
CDR3nt: TGTGCCAGCAGTGTGACTAGCGGAGGGGGGGAGACCCAGTACTTC
CDR3aa: CASSVTSGGGETQYF